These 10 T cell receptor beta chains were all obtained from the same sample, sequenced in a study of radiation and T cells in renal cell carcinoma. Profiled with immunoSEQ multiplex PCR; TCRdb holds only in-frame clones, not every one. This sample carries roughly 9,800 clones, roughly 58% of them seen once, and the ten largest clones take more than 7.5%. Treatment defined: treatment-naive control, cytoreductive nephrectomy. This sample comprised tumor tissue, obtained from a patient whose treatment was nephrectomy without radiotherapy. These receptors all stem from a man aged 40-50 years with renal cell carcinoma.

CDR3: CASSLAPRSYNEQFF. The CDR3 DNA is TGTGCCAGCAGCTTAGCTCCCCGCTCCTACAATGAGCAGTTCTTC. The V gene is TRBV7-9, the J gene TRBJ2-1; D remains unclear. The germline V and J ends were trimmed by 0 bases and 0 bases, with 6 bases remaining between them. This CDR3 region has 15 residues. Germline V CDR1 and CDR2: SEHNR, FQNEAQ (reference sequence).

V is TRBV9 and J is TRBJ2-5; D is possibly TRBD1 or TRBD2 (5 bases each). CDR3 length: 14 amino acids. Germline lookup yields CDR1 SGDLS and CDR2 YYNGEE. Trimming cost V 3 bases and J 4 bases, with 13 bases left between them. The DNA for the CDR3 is TGTGCCAGCAGCGAGGGGTTTGGAGGAGAGACCCAGTACTTC. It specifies CASSEGFGGETQYF. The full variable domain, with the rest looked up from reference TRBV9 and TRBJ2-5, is DSGVTQTPKHLITATGQRVTLRCSPRSGDLSVYWYQQSLDQGLQFLIQYYNGEERAKGNILERFSAQQFPDLHSELNLSSLELGDSALYFCASSEGFGGETQYFGPGTRLLVL.

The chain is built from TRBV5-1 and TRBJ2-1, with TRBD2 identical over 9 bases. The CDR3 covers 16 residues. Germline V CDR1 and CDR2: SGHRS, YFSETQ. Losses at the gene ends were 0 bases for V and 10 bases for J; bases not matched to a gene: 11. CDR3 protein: CASSLATLMTSGEQFF. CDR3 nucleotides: TGCGCCAGCAGCTTGGCGACCCTGATGACTAGCGGCGAGCAGTTCTTC.

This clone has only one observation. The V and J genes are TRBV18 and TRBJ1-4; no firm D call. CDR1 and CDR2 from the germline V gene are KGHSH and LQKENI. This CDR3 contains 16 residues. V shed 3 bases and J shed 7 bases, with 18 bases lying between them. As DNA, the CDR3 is TGTGCCAGCTCACCTCACCGGGAGGGTTTGAGTGAAAAACTGTTTTTT. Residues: CASSPHREGLSEKLFF.

The chain's CDR3 is CASSEIGRYNEQFF. For the CDR3, the DNA is TGTGCCAGCAGTGAGATCGGCCGCTACAATGAGCAGTTCTTC. The rearrangement joins TRBV6-1 to TRBJ2-1; D unresolved. CDR3 length equals 14 residues. The V end lost 3 bases, the J end lost 3 bases, and 9 bases lay between the germline ends. Germline CDR1 is MNHNS and CDR2 is SASEGT.

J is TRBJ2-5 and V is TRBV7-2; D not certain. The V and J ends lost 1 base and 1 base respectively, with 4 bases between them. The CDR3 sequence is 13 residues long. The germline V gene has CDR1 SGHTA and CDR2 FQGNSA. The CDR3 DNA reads TGTGCCAGCAGCTTAGTCGCCCAAGAGACCCAGTACTTC. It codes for CASSLVAQETQYF.

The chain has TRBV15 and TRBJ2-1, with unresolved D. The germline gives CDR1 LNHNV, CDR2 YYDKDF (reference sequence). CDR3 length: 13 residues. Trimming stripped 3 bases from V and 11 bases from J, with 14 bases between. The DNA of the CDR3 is TGTGCCACCAGCAGTTCTTCCACGCGTAAGCAGTTCTTC. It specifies CATSSSSTRKQFF.

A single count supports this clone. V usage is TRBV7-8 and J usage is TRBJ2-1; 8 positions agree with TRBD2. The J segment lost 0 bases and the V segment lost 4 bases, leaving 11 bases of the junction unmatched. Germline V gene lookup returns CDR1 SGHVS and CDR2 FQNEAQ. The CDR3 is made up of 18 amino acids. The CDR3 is CASSSPLGLGRSYNEQFF. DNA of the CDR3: TGTGCCAGCAGCTCCCCATTGGGACTAGGGCGCTCCTACAATGAGCAGTTCTTC.

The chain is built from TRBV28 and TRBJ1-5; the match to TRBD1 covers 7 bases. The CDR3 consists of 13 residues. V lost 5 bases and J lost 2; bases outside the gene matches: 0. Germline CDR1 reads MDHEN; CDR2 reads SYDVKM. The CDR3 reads CASSDRGNQPQHF. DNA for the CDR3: TGTGCCAGCAGTGACAGGGGCAATCAGCCCCAGCATTTT.

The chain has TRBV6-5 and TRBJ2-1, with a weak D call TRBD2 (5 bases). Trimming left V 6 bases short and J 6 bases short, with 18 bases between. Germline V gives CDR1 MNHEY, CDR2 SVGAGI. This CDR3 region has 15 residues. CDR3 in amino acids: CASSTSGGPGNEQFF. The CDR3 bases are TGTGCCAGCAGCACCTCGGGCGGGCCCGGCAATGAGCAGTTCTTC.